These T cell receptor beta chains were read from a single sample in a study of cytomegalovirus exposure and HLA in healthy donors. The protocol was immunoSEQ multiplex PCR, while the TCRdb copy is restricted to in-frame clones and leaves out a portion. This sample carries about 110,000 clones, around 77% of them seen once, and the ten largest clones take 2% to 3%. Specimen: PBMCs. The receptors come from a man aged 18 to 30 in good health and CMV-seronegative. Both conserved end residues are trimmed from each CDR3. Each record gives: CDR3 protein, V gene, D gene. D genes are given only for firm matches.

ASSPTGGSREQY,TRBV2,TRBD1
ASSIQASGVEQF,TRBV19,TRBD2
ASSLTGVPGYT,TRBV28,TRBD1
ASSYRARQVGQPQH,TRBV6-5,NA
ATTQGDSNQPQH,TRBV10-3,TRBD1
ASTSPGQPQH,TRBV6-5,NA
ATSRDSGGPGELF,TRBV15,NA
ATSRVGGPGDEQY,TRBV15,NA
ASCLLAGGASFYEQY,TRBV2,TRBD2
ASSEGATANEQF,TRBV6-4,NA
ASSLGDNSGANVLT,TRBV7-6,NA
ASSTGTGGGQPQH,TRBV2,TRBD1
ASSLPAYNEQF,TRBV5-1,NA
AADRGFSLNTEAF,TRBV10-1,NA
ASSNSGGAGETQY,TRBV7-3,TRBD2
ASRWTGVFSGNTIY,TRBV13,TRBD1
ASSSGTPQRRQY,TRBV5-1,NA
ASSWDSYNEQF,TRBV5-1,TRBD1
ASSPPRVGDTGELF,TRBV5-4,NA
SVELRGGQVPYNEQF,TRBV29-1,TRBD2
ASSLDGGLRGTEAF,TRBV5-1,NA
ASRDSSLGNTIY,TRBV2,NA
ASSPRTSGTYEQY,TRBV5-4,TRBD2
ASSQLAGGRSGTQY,TRBV4-2,TRBD2
ASRRTGTGTNEQF,TRBV5-1,TRBD1
ASSPGDLPAEEKLF,TRBV5-4,NA
ASSRPSGTSNEQF,TRBV5-4,TRBD2